The 32 T cell receptor beta chains below all came from one sample that was sequenced in a study of blood T cell repertoires in COVID-19. This table comes from immunoSEQ multiplex PCR, and its TCRdb copy is limited to in-frame clones, with some not included. Of about 180,000 clones detected, approximately 88% appear once; the ten largest clones hold 4% to 5%. Sequenced: peripheral blood. These receptors were obtained from a woman in her thirties with acute or convalescent COVID-19.

The CDR3: CASSGQAWAEAFF. CDR3 DNA sequence: TGTGCCAGCTCAGGACAGGCCTGGGCTGAAGCTTTCTTT. The chain uses TRBV18 and TRBJ1-1; 7 bases map to TRBD1. With V trimmed by 5 bases and J by 6 bases, 6 bases remained unmatched. Looked up from germline, CDR1 is KGHSH and CDR2 is LQKENI. This CDR3 region has 13 residues. Full variable domain (outside the CDR3, taken from reference TRBV18 and TRBJ1-1): NAGVMQNPRHLVRRRGQEARLRCSPMKGHSHVYWYRQLPEEGLKFMVYLQKENIIDESGMPKERFSAEFPKEGPSILRIQQVVRGDSAAYFCASSGQAWAEAFFGQGTRLTVV.

V and J are TRBV15 and TRBJ2-5; D is ambiguous. The length of the CDR3 is 15 residues. Trimming took off 4 bases at V and 2 bases at J, with 14 bases between the two ends. The germline V gene has CDR1 LNHNV and CDR2 YYDKDF (reference sequence). In DNA, the CDR3 is TGTGCCACCAGCATCAGACTCAGCGATCAAGAGACCCAGTACTTC. Its protein product is CATSIRLSDQETQYF.

In its sample, this clone was seen a few times. The chain has TRBV21-1 and TRBJ1-1. TRBV21-1 is termed a pseudogene. The CDR3 is made up of 12 amino acids. CDR3 DNA: TGTGCCAGCTCGTCGGTGAACACTGAAGCTTTCTTT. As protein: CASSSVNTEAFF.

V gene TRBV29-1 combines with J gene TRBJ1-6; 7 bases map to TRBD1. The CDR3 totals 13 residues. Germline CDR1 is SQVTM and CDR2 is ANQGSEA. V lost 6 bases, J lost 6 bases, and 5 bases stayed unmatched. The CDR3 region has the DNA TGCAGCGTAACTACAGGGGCTAATTCACCCCTCCACTTT. Translation gives CSVTTGANSPLHF.

This clone was found once. The chain recombines TRBV28 with TRBJ2-1, with 8 bases that match TRBD1. This CDR3 has 13 amino acids. The V gene end was trimmed by 7 bases and the J gene end by 6 bases; junction bases not matched to a gene: 5. CDR1 MDHEN and CDR2 SYDVKM come from the germline V gene. DNA for the CDR3: TGTGCCAGCATACTGGACAGGGCCAATGAGCAGTTCTTC. This gives the protein CASILDRANEQFF.

V is TRBV2 and J is TRBJ1-5; 7 nucleotides match TRBD1. CDR3 length equals 13 residues. Germline V gene data show CDR1 as SNHLY and CDR2 as FYNNEI. V lost 8 bases, J lost 7 bases, and 8 bases stayed unmatched. The CDR3 spells CASAEGAWQPQHF. The CDR3 DNA reads TGTGCCAGCGCTGAGGGGGCATGGCAGCCCCAGCATTTT. Full variable domain (missing parts from reference TRBV2 and TRBJ1-5): EPEVTQTPSHQVTQMGQEVILRCVPISNHLYFYWYRQILGQKVEFLVSFYNNEISEKSEIFDDQFSVERPDGSNFTLKIRSTKLEDSAMYFCASAEGAWQPQHFGDGTRLSIL.

The chain employs TRBV2 and TRBJ1-6, with D unresolved. V was pared by 7 bases and J by 1 base, with 5 bases between. Germline CDR1 SNHLY, CDR2 FYNNEI. This CDR3 comprises 13 residues. The CDR3 DNA reads as TGTGCCAGCATGAGGTCCTATAATTCACCCCTCCACTTT. It encodes CASMRSYNSPLHF.

V usage is TRBV30 and J usage is TRBJ2-7, with 7 bases fitting TRBD1. Germline CDR1 reads GTSNPN; CDR2 reads SVGIG (reference sequence). V lost 8 bases to trimming and J lost 7 bases; unmatched junction nucleotides: 11. The CDR3 runs to 12 residues. CDR3 protein: CATRTGPREQYF. The CDR3 DNA follows: TGTGCCACCAGGACAGGTCCTCGGGAGCAGTACTTC.

The rearrangement uses TRBV5-1 and TRBJ2-4, with 7 bases identical to TRBD1. Germline V gene lookup returns CDR1 SGHRS and CDR2 YFSETQ. The V segment lost 4 bases and the J segment 6 bases; nucleotides outside the gene matches: 10. The CDR3 length is 15 residues. In DNA form, the CDR3 reads TGCGCCAGCAGCCCGGACAGGTCGGGTGGAAACATTCAGTACTTC. Protein: CASSPDRSGGNIQYF.

The chain is built from TRBV5-6 and TRBJ1-6, with 9 bases that match TRBD1. In germline, CDR1 is SGHDT, CDR2 YYEEEE. V was pared by 1 base and J by 10 bases, with 3 bases of the junction left unmatched. The CDR3 covers 14 residues. This CDR3 reads CASSLRGQGSPLHF. The CDR3 DNA reads TGTGCCAGCAGCTTGCGCGGACAGGGGTCACCCCTCCACTTT.

The rearrangement links TRBV7-3 to TRBJ1-2; unclear D gene. Deletions cut 2 bases from V and 4 bases from J, with 8 bases between. The germline V gene has CDR1 SGHTA and CDR2 FQGTGA. The CDR3 runs 13 residues. CDR3 DNA sequence: TGTGCCAGCAGCTTACCCCTTAGCTATGGCTACACCTTC. Translation gives CASSLPLSYGYTF.

The rearrangement uses TRBV5-5 and TRBJ1-2; TRBD1 might be the D (6 bases). The CDR3 runs 11 residues. CDR1 and CDR2 from the germline V gene are SGHKS and YYEKEE (reference sequence). V shed 5 bases and J shed 9 bases, with 11 bases lying between them. Here the CDR3 reads CASSSTGSYTF. The CDR3 DNA reads TGTGCCAGCAGTTCTACAGGGAGCTACACCTTC.

The rearrangement uses TRBV5-1 and TRBJ2-1; 11 bases are a match to TRBD2. The V segment lost 2 bases and the J segment 6 bases; nucleotides outside the gene matches: 4. Germline-derived CDR1 and CDR2 are SGHRS and YFSETQ. This CDR3 region has 15 residues. The CDR3 coding sequence is TGCGCCAGCAGCTTCGCCGGGACTAGCGGCAATGAGCAGTTCTTC. The encoded protein is CASSFAGTSGNEQFF.

V and J are TRBV5-1 and TRBJ2-7, with 11 positions matching TRBD2. V lost 7 bases and J lost 2; bases outside the gene matches: 8. This CDR3 comprises 15 residues. Per the germline V gene, CDR1 is SGHRS and CDR2 is YFSETQ. The CDR3 protein is CASQWLAGGPYEQYF. CDR3 nucleotide sequence: TGCGCCAGCCAATGGCTAGCGGGAGGCCCCTACGAGCAGTACTTC.

This clone was seen a single time. The chain carries TRBV27 and TRBJ1-2, with D possibly matching TRBD1 (5 bases). In germline, CDR1 is MNHEY, CDR2 SMNVEV (reference sequence). This CDR3 is built from 13 residues. The V gene lost 3 bases and the J gene lost 8 bases, with 13 bases spanning the gap. CDR3 sequence (DNA): TGTGCCAGCAGTTTTTGGCAGGGTGACGGCTACACCTTC. Translating it yields CASSFWQGDGYTF.

This chain links TRBV30 with TRBJ1-5; 10 bases are shared with TRBD1. CDR1 GTSNPN and CDR2 SVGIG come from the germline V gene (reference sequence). The V and J ends lost 2 bases and 4 bases, in that order; junction bases with no gene match: 8. CDR3 size: 16 residues. The CDR3 here is CAWSTSGTGVNQPQHF. As DNA, the CDR3 is TGTGCCTGGAGTACTTCCGGGACAGGGGTTAATCAGCCCCAGCATTTT. Full variable domain (rest looked up from reference TRBV30 and TRBJ1-5): SQTIHQWPATLVQPVGSPLSLECTVEGTSNPNLYWYRQAAGRGLQLLFYSVGIGQISSEVPQNLSASRPQDRQFILSSKKLLLSDSGFYLCAWSTSGTGVNQPQHFGDGTRLSIL.

This chain joins TRBV5-6 and TRBJ2-1; D is unclear. Germline V gene lookup returns CDR1 SGHDT and CDR2 YYEEEE. V gave up 1 base and J gave up 0 bases, with 8 bases separating them. CDR3 length: 15 residues. The CDR3, as DNA: TGTGCCAGCAGCTTGTACCCTAGCTCCTACAATGAGCAGTTCTTC. It yields the protein CASSLYPSSYNEQFF. Variable domain in full (rest from reference TRBV5-6 and TRBJ2-1): DAGVTQSPTHLIKTRGQQVTLRCSPKSGHDTVSWYQQALGQGPQFIFQYYEEEERQRGNFPDRFSGHQFPNYSSELNVNALLLGDSALYLCASSLYPSSYNEQFFGPGTRLTVL.

The chain combines TRBV11-3 with TRBJ2-5; no firm D call. Trimming cost V 8 bases and J 4 bases, with 8 bases left between them. This CDR3 has 11 amino acids. Germline V gene lookup returns CDR1 SGHNT and CDR2 YENEEA. CDR3 nucleotides: TGTGCCAGCTCGATGAGAGAGACCCAGTACTTC. Its translation: CASSMRETQYF.

The chain is built from TRBV4-2 and TRBJ2-1, with 10 positions matching TRBD2. V lost 1 base to trimming and J lost 2 bases; unmatched junction nucleotides: 5. The CDR3 totals 17 residues. Germline V gene lookup returns CDR1 LGHNA and CDR2 YNFKEQ. CDR3 protein: CASSQGQAGGTYNEQFF. CDR3 in DNA: TGTGCCAGCAGCCAAGGGCAAGCGGGAGGGACCTACAATGAGCAGTTCTTC.

The genes are TRBV28 and TRBJ1-2; 8 bases fit TRBD1. Looked up from germline, CDR1 is MDHEN and CDR2 is SYDVKM. V gave up 4 bases and J gave up 5 bases; unmatched junction bases: 6. The CDR3 is 14 amino acids. The CDR3 region is CASSSTGTGYGYTF. In DNA form, the CDR3 reads TGTGCCAGCAGTTCCACCGGGACAGGTTATGGCTACACCTTC.

The rearrangement joins TRBV30 to TRBJ1-1, with D perhaps matching TRBD1 (6 bases). V was shortened by 2 bases and J by 11 bases, with 18 bases between the two germline ends. The CDR3 is made up of 13 amino acids. Germline V gene sequence: CDR1 GTSNPN, CDR2 SVGIG (reference sequence). Here the CDR3 DNA reads TGTGCCTGGAGTCCCGGGACACCCGGACGGGCTTTCTTT. Amino acids: CAWSPGTPGRAFF.

The chain is built from TRBV28 and TRBJ1-6, with D maybe TRBD1 (5 bases). Germline V lookup: CDR1 MDHEN, CDR2 SYDVKM. The CDR3 runs to 13 residues. Deletions cut 6 bases from V and 7 bases from J, with 10 bases between. Here the CDR3 reads CASRTETNSPLHF. The CDR3, as DNA: TGTGCCAGCAGGACAGAAACCAATTCACCCCTCCACTTT.

The rearrangement joins TRBV19 to TRBJ2-7, with a possible D match to TRBD2 (6 bases). The CDR3 is made up of 15 amino acids. V was cut by 5 bases and J by 0 bases, with 14 bases left in between. The V gene's germline CDR1 is LNHDA and CDR2 SQIVND (reference sequence). The CDR3 is CASSAAGGGSYEQYF. DNA for the CDR3: TGTGCCAGTAGTGCCGCCGGGGGAGGCTCCTACGAGCAGTACTTC.

The rearrangement joins TRBV27 to TRBJ2-2; D not certain. Germline CDR1 MNHEY, CDR2 SMNVEV (reference sequence). V was clipped by 6 bases and J by 2 bases, with 7 bases between them. The CDR3 contains 13 residues. As DNA, the CDR3 is TGTGCCAGCAGGGGCCTCAACACCGGGGAGCTGTTTTTT. This codes for CASRGLNTGELFF.

The chain joins TRBV2 to TRBJ1-2; D ambiguous. The length of the CDR3 is 11 residues. The V gene's germline CDR1 is SNHLY and CDR2 FYNNEI. Trimming stripped 2 bases from V and 10 bases from J, with 8 bases between. The CDR3 DNA reads TGTGCCAGCAGTGAACAGGAGGACTACACCTTC. It translates to CASSEQEDYTF.

The chain has TRBV15 and TRBJ1-2; D call uncertain. This CDR3 is 13 amino acids long. Per the germline V gene, CDR1 is LNHNV and CDR2 is YYDKDF (reference sequence). Trimming cost V 1 base and J 5 bases, with 8 bases left between them. The CDR3 protein is CATSRGGGYGYTF. CDR3 DNA sequence: TGTGCCACCAGCAGAGGTGGCGGATATGGCTACACCTTC.

J is TRBJ1-3 and V is TRBV5-5, with D perhaps matching TRBD1 (5 bases). Germline CDR1 and CDR2: SGHKS and YYEKEE (reference sequence). V was clipped by 0 bases and J by 0 bases, with 10 bases between them. The CDR3 extends over 16 amino acids. This chain's CDR3 is CASSLAGSDSGNTIYF. The CDR3 nucleotides are TGTGCCAGCAGCTTGGCAGGGTCTGACTCTGGAAACACCATATATTTT.

The genes are TRBV30 and TRBJ1-4; the D gene is possibly TRBD1 (5 bases). Germline CDR1 reads GTSNPN; CDR2 reads SVGIG (reference sequence). V was pared by 8 bases and J by 7 bases, with 26 bases between. The CDR3 length is 16 residues. The CDR3 coding sequence is TGTGCCGTGGGGCCCGCGTACGGGGCCGGGGGTGAAAAACTGTTTTTT. The encoded protein is CAVGPAYGAGGEKLFF.

This rearrangement joins TRBV29-1 to TRBJ1-1; TRBD1 aligns across 7 bases. This CDR3 has 10 residues. CDR1 is SQVTM, CDR2 ANQGSEA, per germline. Losses at the gene ends were 6 bases for V and 11 bases for J; bases not matched to a gene: 6. In DNA form, the CDR3 reads TGCAGCGTGGCGACAGGGACGGCTTTCTTT. Its translation: CSVATGTAFF.

The chain combines TRBV5-1 with TRBJ2-5, with 8 nucleotides matching TRBD2. The trim removed 0 bases at V and 2 bases at J, leaving 3 bases unmatched. Germline V gene data show CDR1 as SGHRS and CDR2 as YFSETQ. The CDR3 contains 15 residues. The CDR3 region is CASSLVAGGQETQYF. The DNA of the CDR3 is TGCGCCAGCAGCTTGGTGGCGGGAGGTCAAGAGACCCAGTACTTC.

The CDR3 loop reads CASSPEGDYGYTF. In nucleotides, the CDR3 is TGTGCCAGCAGCCCGGAAGGGGACTATGGCTACACCTTC. The chain carries TRBV3-1 (or the pseudogene TRBV3-2) and TRBJ1-2, with D possibly matching TRBD1 (5 bases). Between the trimmed V and J ends, which lost 4 bases and 3 bases, there was a span of 9 bases. The CDR3 consists of 13 residues. Germline lookup yields CDR1 LGHDT and CDR2 YNNKEL (reference sequence).

The genes are TRBV7-8 and TRBJ2-3; 11 bases agree with TRBD2. This CDR3 comprises 19 residues. Unmatched junction bases numbered 17, after V lost 4 bases and J lost 5 bases. Germline assignment: CDR1 SGHVS and CDR2 FQNEAQ. The CDR3 DNA is TGTGCCAGCAGCTCCCAGGGGGTACTAGCGGGAGACTATGGAGATACGCAGTATTTT. Translation gives CASSSQGVLAGDYGDTQYF.